Listed below are T cell receptor beta chains from one sample, sequenced in a study of response to subunit inactivated influenza vaccine. Using its own MiXCR run on the RT-PCR reads, TCRdb lists one record per CDR3 protein. The repertoire holds about half a million distinct CDR3 sequences, roughly 9.7% seen once, with around 12% in the top ten. This sample comprised PBMCs from blood, obtained about 40 days after vaccination. These receptors were obtained from a man between 50 and 59 years old who received an inactivated influenza vaccine. Each CDR3 is given with its conserved first and last residue. D genes are given only for firm matches. Where a row states a size, it is once, few, many or the class of an expanded clone; other rows omit it.

>TRBD2|TRBJ2-5|TRBV20-1|few
CSAKRGGETQYF
TGCAGTGCCAAGCGGGGTGGGGAGACCCAGTACTTC
>-|TRBJ2-1|TRBV5-1|few
CASSLKGGVLSYNEQFF
TGCGCCAGCAGCTTGAAGGGGGGGGTTCTCTCCTACAATGAGCAGTTCTTC
>-|TRBJ2-2|TRBV7-2|few
CASSLDVPGELFF
TGTGCCAGCAGCTTAGATGTACCCGGGGAGCTGTTTTTT
>-|TRBJ1-1|TRBV12-3/TRBV12-4|many
CASSSTNQGGAFF
TGTGCCAGCAGTTCAACCAATCAGGGTGGAGCTTTCTTT
>-|TRBJ2-7|TRBV4-2|few
CASSQDLGGVDEQYF
TGTGCCAGCAGCCAAGATTTAGGAGGGGTAGACGAGCAGTACTTC
>TRBD1|TRBJ2-5|TRBV12-3/TRBV12-4|few
CASSMGQGLAETQYF
TGTGCCAGCAGCATGGGACAGGGGCTGGCAGAGACCCAGTACTTC
>-|TRBJ2-7|TRBV6-1|many
CASSEMVSSYEQYF
TGTGCCAGCAGTGAAATGGTGAGCTCCTACGAGCAGTACTTC
>-|TRBJ1-6|TRBV5-1|-
CASSGTGPGDSPLHF
TGCGCCAGCAGCGGCACCGGGCCTGGGGATTCACCCCTCCACTTT
>-|TRBJ2-7|TRBV12-3/TRBV12-4|many
CASNDRSSYEQYF
TGTGCCAGCAACGACAGGAGCTCCTACGAGCAGTACTTC
>-|TRBJ2-3|TRBV27|-
CASSFDSPPSTDTQYF
TGTGCCAGCAGTTTTGACAGTCCTCCTAGCACAGATACGCAGTATTTT
>-|TRBJ1-3|TRBV12-3/TRBV12-4|-
CASSLTGLLGNTIYF
TGTGCCAGCAGTTTAACGGGTCTACTAGGAAACACCATATATTTT
>TRBD1|TRBJ2-3|TRBV5-1|few
CASSERDRRADTQYF
TGCGCCAGCAGCGAACGGGACAGACGGGCAGATACGCAGTATTTT
>TRBD1|TRBJ2-5|TRBV5-1|many
CASSFQGAWETQYF
TGCGCCAGCAGCTTCCAGGGGGCATGGGAGACCCAGTACTTC
>-|TRBJ2-3|TRBV4-3|-
CASSQDLQVPDTQYF
TGCGCCAGCAGCCAAGATTTGCAGGTCCCAGATACGCAGTATTTT
>TRBD1|TRBJ2-5|TRBV20-1|few
CSATGGAETQYF
TGCAGTGCTACAGGGGGCGCAGAGACCCAGTACTTC
>-|TRBJ2-7|TRBV5-1|-
CASSTGLTYEQYF
TGCGCCAGCAGCACCGGACTCACCTACGAGCAGTACTTC
>TRBD1|TRBJ2-1|TRBV20-1|-
CSAIGDRVSYNEQFF
TGCAGTGCTATTGGGGACAGGGTTTCCTACAATGAGCAGTTCTTC
>-|TRBJ2-1|TRBV5-4|many
CASSLASGLGYNEQFF
TGTGCCAGCAGCTTGGCCAGCGGGTTAGGCTACAATGAGCAGTTCTTC
>-|TRBJ1-4|TRBV5-1|-
CASSLRTNGAEKLFF
TGCGCCAGCAGCCTTCGGACAAACGGGGCTGAAAAACTGTTTTTT
>TRBD1|TRBJ1-2|TRBV20-1|-
CSARDEGASYGYTF
TGCAGTGCTAGAGATGAGGGGGCGAGCTATGGCTACACCTTC
>-|TRBJ1-1|TRBV14|few
CASSQKGVRLRNTEAFF
TGTGCCAGCAGCCAAAAAGGAGTCAGGCTAAGGAACACTGAAGCTTTCTTT
>-|TRBJ2-7|TRBV18|few
CASSPGPKYEQYF
TGTGCCAGCTCCCCGGGACCAAAGTACGAGCAGTACTTC
>-|TRBJ1-2|TRBV20-1|-
CSARDQRGNYGYTF
TGCAGTGCTAGAGATCAGAGGGGGAACTATGGCTACACCTTC